The clone carrying this T cell receptor (beta chain) showed up just a few times. The target antigen is unknown. The sample belongs to a study of radiotherapy plus CTLA-4 blockade in lung cancer. Study information: The study recorded objective responses in about 20% of patients and disease control in about 31%. Study-wide results and caveats: Best predicting response, reportedly, were early blood T cell clone dynamics, with interferon-beta. Among blood TCR repertoires after radiotherapy plus ipilimumab, tumor-derived clones expanded.

The study gave focal radiation plus ipilimumab CTLA-4 blockade to patients with chemo-refractory metastatic non-small-cell lung cancer. This CDR3 contains 15 residues. The germline V gene encodes CDR1 SGHDT and CDR2 YYEEEE. Trimming removed 0 bases from V and 1 base from J, with 8 bases in between. Repertoires were generated with immunoSEQ multiplex PCR, while TCRdb's copy carries only in-frame clones and drops some. This table holds tens of thousands of clones, about 80% found once. Material: peripheral blood, obtained from a patient treated with radiotherapy plus ipilimumab. This TCR came from a human donor with non-small cell lung cancer who had stable disease on radiotherapy plus ipilimumab. The gene calls are TRBV5-6 and TRBJ1-3; D call uncertain. The CDR3 DNA reads TGTGCCAGCAGCTTGGTCAGATCATCTGGAAACACCATATATTTT. This codes for CASSLVRSSGNTIYF.